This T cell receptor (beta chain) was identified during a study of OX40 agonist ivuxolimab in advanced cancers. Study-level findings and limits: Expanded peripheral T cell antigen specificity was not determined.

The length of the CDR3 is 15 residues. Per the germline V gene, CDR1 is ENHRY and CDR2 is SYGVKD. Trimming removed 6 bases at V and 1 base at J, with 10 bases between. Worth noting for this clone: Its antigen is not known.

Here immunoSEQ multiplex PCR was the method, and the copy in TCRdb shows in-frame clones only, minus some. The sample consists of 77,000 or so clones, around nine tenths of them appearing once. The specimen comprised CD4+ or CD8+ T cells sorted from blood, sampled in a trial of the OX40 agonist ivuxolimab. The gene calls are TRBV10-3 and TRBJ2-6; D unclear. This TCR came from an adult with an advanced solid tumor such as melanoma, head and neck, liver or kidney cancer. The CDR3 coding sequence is TGTGCCATCAGGCCTACAGATTCTGGGGCCAACGTCCTGACTTTC. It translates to CAIRPTDSGANVLTF.